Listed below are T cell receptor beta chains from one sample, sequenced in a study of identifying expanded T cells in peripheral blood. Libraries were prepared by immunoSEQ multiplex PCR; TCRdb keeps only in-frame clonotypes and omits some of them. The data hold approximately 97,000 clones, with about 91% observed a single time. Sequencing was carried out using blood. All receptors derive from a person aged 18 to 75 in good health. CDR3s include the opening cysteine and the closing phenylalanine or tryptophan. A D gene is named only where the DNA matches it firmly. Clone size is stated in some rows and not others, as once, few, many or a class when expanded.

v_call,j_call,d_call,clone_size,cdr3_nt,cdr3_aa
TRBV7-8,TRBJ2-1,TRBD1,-,TGTGCCAGCAGCCGGTCGACGGGGACAGGTTACAATGAGCAGTTCTTC,CASSRSTGTGYNEQFF
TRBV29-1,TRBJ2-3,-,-,TGCAGCGTTGAAGAGGGCAGGGGGGCAGATACGCAGTATTTT,CSVEEGRGADTQYF
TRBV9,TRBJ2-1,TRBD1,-,TGTGCCAGCAGCGTAGGACAGGGAAGCCATGAGCAGTTCTTC,CASSVGQGSHEQFF
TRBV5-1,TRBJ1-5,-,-,TGCGCCAGCAGTCAAGGGGCGGGGGGCAATCAGCCCCAGCATTTT,CASSQGAGGNQPQHF
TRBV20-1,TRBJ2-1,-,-,TGCAGTGCGTTCGGCTACAATGAGCAGTTCTTC,CSAFGYNEQFF
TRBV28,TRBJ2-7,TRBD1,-,TGTGCCAGCCGGGACAGGGGGCGAGGGGGGACGTACGAGCAGTACTTC,CASRDRGRGGTYEQYF
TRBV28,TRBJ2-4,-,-,TGTGCCAGCAGTTTGCCGGGGGGCGGGAAAAACATTCAGTACTTC,CASSLPGGGKNIQYF
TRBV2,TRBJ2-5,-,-,TGTGCCAGCAGGGTCCAAGAGACCCAGTACTTC,CASRVQETQYF
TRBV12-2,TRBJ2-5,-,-,TGTGCAAGTCGCCGACCTCAAGGGGCACAAGAGACCCAGTACTTC,CASRRPQGAQETQYF
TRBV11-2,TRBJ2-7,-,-,TGTGCCAGCAGCTTAGAGTCGGGGGAATCTTACGAGCAGTACTTC,CASSLESGESYEQYF
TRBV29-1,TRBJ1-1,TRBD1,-,TGCAGCGTTGTCTGGGACAGAGGGCGGCTCTTT,CSVVWDRGRLF
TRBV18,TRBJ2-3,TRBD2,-,TGTGCCAGCTCACGAGGGACTAGCGGGGGTAACACGCAGTATTTT,CASSRGTSGGNTQYF
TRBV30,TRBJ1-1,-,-,TGTGCCTGGAGTCCAGAGTTCACTGAAGCTTTCTTT,CAWSPEFTEAFF
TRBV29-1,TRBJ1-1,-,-,TGCAGCGTTCGCGAGAACACTGAAGCTTTCTTT,CSVRENTEAFF
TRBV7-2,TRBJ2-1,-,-,TGTGCCAGCAGCTCCCCGGACTATGGCCTCCATGAGCAGTTCTTC,CASSSPDYGLHEQFF
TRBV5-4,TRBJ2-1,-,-,TGTGCCAGCAGCTCCTCCCTTGGCCTAGTTAATGAGCAGTTCTTC,CASSSSLGLVNEQFF
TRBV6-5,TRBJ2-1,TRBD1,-,TGTGCCAGCAGTCTCAGGGGGACAGGGGGAAATGAGCAGTTCTTC,CASSLRGTGGNEQFF
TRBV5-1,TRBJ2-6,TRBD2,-,TGCGCCAGCAGCTTGGTACTAGCGGGACCTACCAGTTCTGGGGCCAACGTCCTGACTTTC,CASSLVLAGPTSSGANVLTF
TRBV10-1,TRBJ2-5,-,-,TGCGCCAGCACCAGGGGGGGACAAAGGTTTGCTAAGGAGGAGACCCAGTACTTC,CASTRGGQRFAKEETQYF
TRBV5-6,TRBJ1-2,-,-,TGTGCCAGCAGCTTGACGTCTTACCGAGCTAACTATGGCTACACCTTC,CASSLTSYRANYGYTF
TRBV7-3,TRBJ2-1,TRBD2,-,TGTGCCAGCAGCTTAATAAGCGGGGGGGCCCATGAGCAGTTCTTC,CASSLISGGAHEQFF
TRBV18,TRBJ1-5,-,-,TGTGCCAGCTCACCAGACGGATCTGTTCAGCCCCAGCATTTT,CASSPDGSVQPQHF
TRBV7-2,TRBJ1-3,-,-,TGTGCCAGCAGCTTGACGACCTCTGGAAACACCATATATTTT,CASSLTTSGNTIYF
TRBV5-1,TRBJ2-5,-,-,TGCGCCAGCAGCGCCGGAGGACGGGGGCAAGAGACCCAGTACTTC,CASSAGGRGQETQYF
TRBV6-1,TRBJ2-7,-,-,TGTGCCAGCAGTGAAGCGCTTCAGTTGTCGGTTTACGAGCAGTACTTC,CASSEALQLSVYEQYF
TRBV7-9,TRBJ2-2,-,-,TGTGCCAGCAGCCTAACCACCGGGGAGCTGTTTTTT,CASSLTTGELFF
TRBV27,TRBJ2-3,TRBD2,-,TGTGCCAGCAGTTTCCGGAATAGCGGGGGGCCCACAGATACGCAGTATTTT,CASSFRNSGGPTDTQYF
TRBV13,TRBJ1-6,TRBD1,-,TGTGCCAGCAGCCCACAGGGGGTGGTCTATAATTCACCCCTCCACTTT,CASSPQGVVYNSPLHF
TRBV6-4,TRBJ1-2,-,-,TGTGCCAGCAGTGACGGCAAAGGGGTTGGGAACTATGGCTACACCTTC,CASSDGKGVGNYGYTF
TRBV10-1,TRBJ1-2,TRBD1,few,TGCGCCAGCAGTGCTGCGGCAGGGGGCGGCTACACCTTC,CASSAAAGGGYTF
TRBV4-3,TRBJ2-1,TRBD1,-,TGCGCCAGCAGCCGGGGACAGGGAGGCGACAATGAGCAGTTCTTC,CASSRGQGGDNEQFF
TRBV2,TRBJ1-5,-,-,TGTGCCAGCAACGCTGACCCAGGCCAGCCCCAGCATTTT,CASNADPGQPQHF
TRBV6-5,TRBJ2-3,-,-,TGTGCCAGCAGCTCTGGCCCGTTGCCAGATACGCAGTATTTT,CASSSGPLPDTQYF
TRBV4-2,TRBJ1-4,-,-,TGTGCCAGCAGCCAGAACGCAGGGACCTCAGCTGCAACTAATGAAAAACTGTTTTTT,CASSQNAGTSAATNEKLFF
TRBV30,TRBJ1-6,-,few,TGTGGTGAGGGCCTATCCTTTAATTCACCCCTCCACTTT,CGEGLSFNSPLHF